The rows below give T cell receptor beta chains drawn from one sample of a study of molecular identifiers for immune sequencing clone quantification. TCRdb reprocessed the PCR reads with MiXCR, giving one entry per CDR3 protein. The data show about 640,000 distinct CDR3 sequences, approximately 20% seen once. What was sequenced was naive CD8+ T cells from blood, with Jurkat cell RNA spiked in. All receptors derive from a human donor in good health. Some libraries in this study had Jurkat cell RNA spiked in. Each CDR3 is given with its conserved first and last residue. D genes are given only for firm matches. Some rows have no size entry. The others give once, few or many, or a class for an expanded clone.

TRBV18	many	-	TRBJ2-7	TGTGCCAGCTCACCAGCAAGTTTTCAGTCTAGAAGCTCCTACGAGCAGTACTTC	CASSPASFQSRSSYEQYF
TRBV2	-	-	TRBJ1-6	TGTGCCAGCAGTGGGTCCATTGCACCCCTCCACTTT	CASSGSIAPLHF
TRBV7-9	few	-	TRBJ2-7	TGTGCCAGCAGTCAACGACTCGAACCCAACGAGCAGTACTTC	CASSQRLEPNEQYF
TRBV14	-	TRBD1	TRBJ1-1	TGTGCCAGCAGCCAAGATCTACCGGGACAGCCGAACACTGAAGCTTTCTTT	CASSQDLPGQPNTEAFF
TRBV4-2	many	-	TRBJ2-3	TGTGCCAGCAGCCCGAACGAGGGCCCTCCTTATACGCAGTATTTT	CASSPNEGPPYTQYF
TRBV5-6	many	-	TRBJ1-1	TGTGCCAGCAGCTTGGAGGGGGGCGTCGGCACTGAAGCTTTCTTT	CASSLEGGVGTEAFF
TRBV4-3	many	-	TRBJ2-7	TGCGCCAGCAGCCAAGGCCAGGACCGCTACGAGCAGTACTTC	CASSQGQDRYEQYF
TRBV20-1	many	-	TRBJ2-2	TGCAGTGCCCCTCCCTGGGACGGGAACACCGGGGAGCTGTTTTTT	CSAPPWDGNTGELFF
TRBV27	many	-	TRBJ2-5	TGTGCCAGCAGTCCAAACCAAGAGACCCAGTACTTC	CASSPNQETQYF
TRBV14	many	-	TRBJ2-1	TGTGCCAGCAGCCTGGTCTCGTGGGATGAGCAGTTCTTC	CASSLVSWDEQFF
TRBV19	-	TRBD2	TRBJ2-2	TGTGCCAGTAGTATTCTTTATGGGATGATGACTAGCAGGACCGGGGAGCTGTTTTTT	CASSILYGMMTSRTGELFF
TRBV2	few	TRBD2	TRBJ2-5	TGTGCCAGCAGTCGGTGGCCCGGGACTAGCGGGGGCGAACAAGAGACCCAGTACTTC	CASSRWPGTSGGEQETQYF
TRBV27	-	TRBD1	TRBJ2-6	TGTGCCAGCAGTTGGACAGGGGGAGCTGGGGCCAACGTCCTGACTTTC	CASSWTGGAGANVLTF
TRBV30	many	-	TRBJ2-7	TGTGCCTGGAGTGTACTGACACTCTACGAGCAGTACTTC	CAWSVLTLYEQYF
TRBV28	-	-	TRBJ1-1	TGTGCCAGCAGTTTTACCCAGAACGCTGAAGCTTTCTTT	CASSFTQNAEAFF
TRBV12-3/TRBV12-4	many	TRBD1	TRBJ2-5	TGTGCCAGCACCCCCGGGACAGGGCGCGAAGAGACCCAGTACTTC	CASTPGTGREETQYF
TRBV28	many	-	TRBJ1-1	TGTGCCAGCAGTTTAATGCTGGGATGGGGGGCAAACACTGAAGCTTTCTTT	CASSLMLGWGANTEAFF
TRBV9	few	-	TRBJ2-1	TGTGCCAGCAGCGGGCCACCGGGACTCCGATCCCCGAGCTCCTACAATGAGCAGTTCTTC	CASSGPPGLRSPSSYNEQFF
TRBV14	many	-	TRBJ2-7	TGTGCCAGCAGCCAAGTGGCAGGGGAGCAGTACTTC	CASSQVAGEQYF
TRBV29-1	many	-	TRBJ2-7	TGCAGCGTTGAAGATAACGAGGGAATTCCCTACGAGCAGTACTTC	CSVEDNEGIPYEQYF
TRBV5-1	many	-	TRBJ2-5	TGCGCCAGCAGCTTGGCCGGGGGCCAGGTCCAGCAAGAGACCCAGTACTTC	CASSLAGGQVQQETQYF
TRBV12-3/TRBV12-4	few	-	TRBJ2-7	TGTGCCAGCAGGCCCGCGGGGGCCGACGAGCAGTACTTC	CASRPAGADEQYF
TRBV9	few	TRBD2	TRBJ2-5	TGTGCCAGCAGCGTAGGCGGGGGGCGAGAGACCCAGTACTTC	CASSVGGGRETQYF
TRBV6-2/TRBV6-3	many	-	TRBJ1-5	TGTGCCAGCAGTTACTCACGGAGGGGTGATCAGCCCCAGCATTTT	CASSYSRRGDQPQHF
TRBV7-9	many	-	TRBJ1-1	TGTGCCAGCAGCCCTTGGGCGAGCTCTGAAGCTTTCTTT	CASSPWASSEAFF
TRBV27	-	TRBD2	TRBJ2-3	TGTGCCAGCAGGCCAATGCTAGCGGGGGACCCCACAGATACGCAGTATTTT	CASRPMLAGDPTDTQYF
TRBV30	few	-	TRBJ1-1	TGTGCCTGGAGTGGCGGGACGTACTGCTTCTTT	CAWSGGTYCFF
TRBV4-3	many	-	TRBJ2-3	TGCGCCAGCAGCCAAGATGGGGAAGATGGTGGGGATACAGATACGCAGTATTTT	CASSQDGEDGGDTDTQYF
TRBV24-1	many	-	TRBJ2-3	TGTGCCACCAGTGACTCTCTTGCGGGAAACACAGATACGCAGTATTTT	CATSDSLAGNTDTQYF
TRBV12-3/TRBV12-4	many	-	TRBJ2-7	TGTGCCAGCAGCCCCCAGGGGCCCGAGCAGTACTTC	CASSPQGPEQYF
TRBV20-1	many	TRBD2	TRBJ2-7	TGCAGTGCGACTACTAGCGAGACCTTATTGGAGCAGTACTTC	CSATTSETLLEQYF
TRBV5-3	-	TRBD1	TRBJ2-7	TGTGCCAGCAGCTTTGGAACAGGGGAAGCGTACGAGCAGTACTTC	CASSFGTGEAYEQYF
TRBV20-1	-	TRBD1	TRBJ1-1	TGCAGTGCTATCATTCCCTTTACGGGACAGGGGGAACCTGAAGCTTTCTTT	CSAIIPFTGQGEPEAFF
TRBV7-9	-	-	TRBJ2-1	TGTGCCAGCGATGGATGGGATGAGCAGTTCTTC	CASDGWDEQFF
TRBV20-1	-	TRBD2	TRBJ2-7	TGCAGTGCTACGACCGGGACTAGCTTCCACGAGCAGTACTTC	CSATTGTSFHEQYF
TRBV28	many	-	TRBJ1-5	TGTGCCAGCAGCTTGACAGGCGATAGCAATCAGCCCCAGCATTTT	CASSLTGDSNQPQHF
TRBV13	many	-	TRBJ2-1	TGTGCCAGCAGCGGGAATTCCTACAATGAGCAGTTCTTC	CASSGNSYNEQFF
TRBV28	many	-	TRBJ1-5	TGTGCCAGCAACCGGAGGGTCGATCAGCCCCAGCATTTT	CASNRRVDQPQHF
TRBV15	-	TRBD1	TRBJ2-2	TGTGCCACCAGCTATAACAGGGGACGGATAGCCGGGGAGCCGTTTTTT	CATSYNRGRIAGEPFF
TRBV19	few	-	TRBJ1-2	TGTGCCAGTAAGATGGGCGCTAAAGGCTACACCTTC	CASKMGAKGYTF
TRBV5-6	many	-	TRBJ1-2	TGTGCCAGCAGCACAGACAGCCTCTATGGCTACACCTTC	CASSTDSLYGYTF
TRBV9	many	TRBD1	TRBJ1-1	TGTGCCAGCAGCGTGGAGGGACAGGGGACGTACACTGAAGCTTTCTTT	CASSVEGQGTYTEAFF
TRBV3-1	-	TRBD2	TRBJ2-5	TGTGCCAGCAGCCAAGATTGGTCTAGCGGGCTTCAAGAGACCCAGTACTTC	CASSQDWSSGLQETQYF
TRBV29-1	many	TRBD1	TRBJ2-3	TGCAGCGTTGAGTACAGGGGGCGTTCAGATACGCAGTATTTT	CSVEYRGRSDTQYF
TRBV12-3/TRBV12-4	-	-	TRBJ1-4	TGTGCCAGCAGCTCGGACGGGGCAGGGCTGTTTTTT	CASSSDGAGLFF
TRBV27	many	-	TRBJ1-1	TGTGCCAGCAGTTTCGGGGGGCTAACGAACACTGAAGCTTTCTTT	CASSFGGLTNTEAFF
TRBV7-6	-	TRBD1	TRBJ1-1	TGTGCCAGCAGCCGAGGGACAGAAGTCGCTGAAGCTTTCTTT	CASSRGTEVAEAFF
TRBV7-8	many	-	TRBJ1-5	TGTGCCAGCAGCGTGCTTGAGAGCAATCAGCCCCAGCATTTT	CASSVLESNQPQHF
TRBV7-9	many	-	TRBJ1-5	TGTGCCAGCAGTTCCAACAGTGGGCAGCCCCAGCATTTT	CASSSNSGQPQHF
TRBV5-1	many	-	TRBJ2-7	TGCGCCAGCAGCATGGACAGAATTTACGAGCAGTACTTC	CASSMDRIYEQYF
TRBV5-1	many	-	TRBJ1-6	TGCGCCAGCAGCTTGGGTCGGAATAATTCACCCCTCCACTTT	CASSLGRNNSPLHF
TRBV19	many	TRBD2	TRBJ2-7	TGTGCCAGTAGATCCATACTAGCGGGGGACCCCTACGAGCAGTACTTC	CASRSILAGDPYEQYF
TRBV2	-	-	TRBJ2-6	TGTGCCAGCATGGTCAGTAACCCTGCTGGGGCCAACGTCCTGACTTTC	CASMVSNPAGANVLTF
TRBV7-2	-	-	TRBJ1-2	TGTGCCAGCAGCTCGCCCCGGACAGACTATAATAAAATGAACTATGGCTACACCTTC	CASSSPRTDYNKMNYGYTF
TRBV13	-	TRBD1	TRBJ2-3	TGTGCCAGCAGCCCCCCCGGGGACAGCCGGACAGATACGCAGTATTTT	CASSPPGDSRTDTQYF
TRBV30	-	-	TRBJ1-2	TGTGCCTGGTGGAGTTACTATGGCTACACCTTC	CAWWSYYGYTF
TRBV14	many	-	TRBJ2-1	TGTGCCAGCTCCCAAGGATGGAGCTCCTACAATGAGCAGTTCTTC	CASSQGWSSYNEQFF
TRBV23-1	few	-	TRBJ2-1	TGCGCCAGCAACCAACGGACAGTGAGGATCTCCTACAATGAGCAGTTCTTC	CASNQRTVRISYNEQFF
TRBV23-1	many	-	TRBJ2-6	TGCGCCAGCAGTCACAAGTGCGAAACAGGGACCACTTCTTCGAGTGGGGCCAACGTCCTGACTTTC	CASSHKCETGTTSSSGANVLTF